This TCR beta chain comes out of a study of T cells after yellow fever vaccination. TCRdb re-called the 5' RACE reads through MiXCR, storing one row per CDR3 protein. This sample carries 75,000 to 100,000 distinct CDR3 sequences, about 8.2% of them seen once, and the ten largest clones take roughly 15%. V lost 8 bases and J 0 bases, leaving 7 bases between the germline ends. This CDR3 region has 12 residues. Germline loops: CDR1 MGHDK, CDR2 SYGVNS. Findings and limits, study-wide: Secondary responses were weaker yet peaked faster, day 5 versus 15.

The starting material was CD8+ T cells not binding an NS4B(214-222) dextramer, sorted from PBMCs, obtained less than 16 days after the first yellow fever vaccination. This clonotype was sampled from a young man who received the YFV17D yellow fever vaccine. The chain has TRBV25-1 and TRBJ1-1; no clear D. For the CDR3, the DNA is TGTGCCAGCGGAACACTGAACACTGAAGCTTTCTTT. Translation: CASGTLNTEAFF.